This entry lists 26 T cell receptor beta chains sequenced from one sample in a study of identical twins. TCRdb reprocessed the 5' RACE reads via MiXCR and lists one record per CDR3 protein. The sample includes some 1,600,000 distinct CDR3 sequences, around 33% of them seen just once. What was sequenced was cord blood. Receptor source: a newborn girl in good health.

This chain connects TRBV3-1 to TRBJ2-3; 9 nucleotides agree with TRBD2. The ends lost 4 bases at V and 3 bases at J; junction bases unmatched: 8. CDR3 length: 16 residues. Germline V CDR1 and CDR2: LGHDT, YNNKEL (reference sequence). CDR3 DNA: TGTGCCAGCAGCCTCCTTAGCGGGAGAAAAACAGATACGCAGTATTTT. This translates into CASSLLSGRKTDTQYF.

The CDR3 protein is CSAREVAQIGEQYF. For the CDR3, the DNA is TGCAGTGCTAGGGAAGTGGCCCAAATTGGGGAGCAGTACTTC. The J gene is TRBJ2-7, the V gene TRBV20-1; D remains ambiguous. Germline CDR1 is DFQATT and CDR2 is SNEGSKA (reference sequence). V was clipped by 3 bases and J by 7 bases, with 19 bases between them. The CDR3 sequence is 14 residues long.

This clonotype came up a few times. This chain links TRBV20-1 with TRBJ2-5; the D is unclear. Per the germline V gene, CDR1 is DFQATT and CDR2 is SNEGSKA (reference sequence). This CDR3 has 14 amino acids. Trimming stripped 0 bases from V and 4 bases from J, with 12 bases between. CDR3 sequence (DNA): TGCAGTGCTAGAGAGAAAGGTCCGCTAGAGACCCAGTACTTC. Translation gives CSAREKGPLETQYF.

This chain links TRBV29-1 with TRBJ1-1; 8 bases fit TRBD1. The CDR3 is made up of 13 amino acids. Trimming removed 7 bases from V and 3 bases from J; junction bases left unmatched: 7. Germline V lookup: CDR1 SQVTM, CDR2 ANQGSEA. CDR3 sequence: CSAKRQGYTEAFF. CDR3 coding DNA: TGCAGCGCCAAACGACAGGGGTACACTGAAGCTTTCTTT.

The chain recombines TRBV20-1 with TRBJ2-5, with D perhaps matching TRBD2 (6 bases). V lost 3 bases and J lost 4, with 12 bases in between. Germline CDR1 DFQATT, CDR2 SNEGSKA (reference sequence). CDR3 size: 13 residues. CDR3: CSASLPGLETQYF. As DNA, the CDR3 is TGCAGTGCTAGCTTACCGGGACTAGAGACCCAGTACTTC.

This clonotype was counted only a few times. This chain links TRBV27 with TRBJ2-1; 13 nucleotides agree with TRBD2. Losses at the gene ends were 7 bases for V and 9 bases for J; bases not matched to a gene: 15. This CDR3 contains 17 residues. Germline V lookup: CDR1 MNHEY, CDR2 SMNVEV (reference sequence). CDR3: CASNSPKTSGRASEQFF. The CDR3 nucleotides read TGTGCCAGCAACAGCCCGAAAACTAGCGGGAGGGCCAGTGAGCAGTTCTTC.

In its sample, this clonotype was seen many times. The chain joins TRBV6-2 or TRBV6-3 to TRBJ2-3, with D uncertain. This CDR3 has 11 amino acids. Germline CDR1 and CDR2: MNHEY and SVGEGT. V gave up 6 bases and J gave up 6 bases, with 7 bases separating them. CDR3 in DNA: TGTGCCAGCAGCTCCTGGGATACGCAGTATTTT. This translates into CASSSWDTQYF.

Worth noting for this clonotype: This could be a read error, since a much larger clone is one nucleotide away. The V gene is TRBV2, the J gene TRBJ2-7; D remains ambiguous. CDR1 is SNHLY, CDR2 FYNNEI, per germline. This CDR3 region has 14 residues. The CDR3: CASSWTATSYGQYF. The CDR3 nucleotides read TGTGCCAGCAGTTGGACGGCGACCTCCTACGGGCAGTACTTC.

V usage is TRBV7-2 and J usage is TRBJ2-7; 10 positions agree with TRBD2. The tail of the sequence fits TRBJ2-5 better, so the J call may be wrong. CDR1 is SGHTA, CDR2 FQGNSA, per germline. This CDR3 contains 13 residues. This CDR3 is CASSASGRETQYF. Written as DNA, the CDR3 is TGTGCCAGCAGCGCTAGCGGGAGAGAGACCCAGTACTTC.

This clonotype came up a few times. The rearrangement links TRBV6-2 or TRBV6-3 to TRBJ2-4, with D perhaps assigned TRBD1 or TRBD2 (6 bases each). Germline values: CDR1 MNHEY, CDR2 SVGEGT. Trimming stripped 6 bases from V and 1 base from J, with 16 bases between. There are 16 residues in the CDR3. The CDR3 nucleotides read TGTGCCAGCAGCCTTTACAGGGAGGCGGCCAAAAACATTCAGTACTTC. As protein: CASSLYREAAKNIQYF.

The V call is TRBV12-3 or TRBV12-4, the J call TRBJ2-5, with 10 bases lining up with TRBD2. The CDR3 has 20 amino acids. J gave up 5 bases and V 5 bases, and 23 bases lay outside the gene matches. The CDR3 is CASSNSRFLAGARMGETQYF. The DNA for the CDR3 is TGTGCCAGCAGTAATTCCCGGTTTCTAGCGGGAGCCCGGATGGGGGAGACCCAGTACTTC.

J is TRBJ1-1 and V is TRBV10-3, with D tentatively TRBD1 (5 bases). V was pared by 10 bases and J by 0 bases, with 9 bases between. This CDR3 contains 12 residues. Per germline, CDR1 ENHRY and CDR2 SYGVKD. The CDR3 loop reads CATQGVNTEAFF. The CDR3 nucleotides read TGTGCCACTCAGGGAGTGAACACTGAAGCTTTCTTT.

This chain links TRBV28 with TRBJ2-7; D is ambiguous. CDR1 and CDR2 (germline): MDHEN, SYDVKM. V was trimmed by 5 bases and J by 8 bases, leaving 19 bases between them. The CDR3 has 14 amino acids. The CDR3 protein is CASSRWDRAEKQYF. In nucleotides, the CDR3 is TGTGCCAGCAGTCGCTGGGATCGGGCCGAGAAGCAGTACTTC.

This clonotype was seen a handful of times. The chain uses TRBV28 and TRBJ2-3; 7 bases line up with TRBD2. V lost 8 bases to trimming and J lost 1 base; unmatched junction nucleotides: 6. The CDR3 is made up of 14 amino acids. The germline CDR1 and CDR2 sequences are MDHEN and SYDVKM. In DNA, the CDR3 is TGTGCCAGCCTTCGGGGGGAGGGCACAGATACGCAGTATTTT. Translated, it gives CASLRGEGTDTQYF.

For this clonotype: The junction differs from germline at one of its ends, possibly a read error. The genes are TRBV5-1 and TRBJ2-7; 8 nucleotides align to TRBD1. Germline loops: CDR1 SGHRS, CDR2 YFSETQ. The CDR3 runs to 15 residues. CDR3 region: CASSFRGPLSYEQNF. The CDR3 DNA sequence: TGCGCCAGCAGCTTCAGGGGGCCGCTTTCCTACGAGCAGAACTTC.

This chain links TRBV2 with TRBJ2-2, with a tentative D call TRBD2 (6 bases). Germline V gene lookup returns CDR1 SNHLY and CDR2 FYNNEI. The CDR3 runs 11 residues. Trimming removed 10 bases at V and 8 bases at J, with 11 bases between. This chain's CDR3 is CATTTSGELFF. CDR3 DNA: TGTGCCACTACGACTAGTGGGGAGCTGTTTTTT. The full variable domain, its missing parts supplied by reference TRBV2 and TRBJ2-2, is EPEVTQTPSHQVTQMGQEVILRCVPISNHLYFYWYRQILGQKVEFLVSFYNNEISEKSEIFDDQFSVERPDGSNFTLKIRSTKLEDSAMYFCATTTSGELFFGEGSRLTVL.

The chain recombines TRBV20-1 with TRBJ1-2; perhaps TRBD1 as D (5 bases). Between the trimmed V and J ends, which lost 4 bases and 2 bases, there was a span of 8 bases. The CDR3 is 12 amino acids. Germline values: CDR1 DFQATT, CDR2 SNEGSKA (reference sequence). CDR3 coding DNA: TGCAGTGCTACGGCAGGGAACTATGGCTACACCTTC. This translates into CSATAGNYGYTF.

Only a few counts were recorded for this clonotype. The genes are TRBV9 and TRBJ2-1; D gene uncertain. Deletions cut 3 bases from V and 5 bases from J, with 9 bases between. Per germline, CDR1 SGDLS and CDR2 YYNGEE. This CDR3 contains 13 residues. The CDR3 is CASSGSLDNEQFF. CDR3 nucleotides: TGTGCCAGCAGCGGATCCCTTGACAATGAGCAGTTCTTC.

This rearrangement joins TRBV7-6 to TRBJ1-1, with a weak D call TRBD1 (6 bases). The ends were cut back, 0 bases at V and 5 bases at J, with 19 bases in the middle. The CDR3 runs 17 residues. The germline gives CDR1 SGHVS, CDR2 FNYEAQ. CDR3 nucleotides: TGTGCCAGCAGCTTAGCGAGGGCACAGGGATGGGGGACTGAAGCTTTCTTT. It specifies CASSLARAQGWGTEAFF.

This clonotype was counted between two and nine times. V usage is TRBV12-5 and J usage is TRBJ1-2; D not resolved. Per the germline V gene, CDR1 is LGHNT and CDR2 is FRNRAP. Trimming pared 6 bases from V and 4 bases from J, leaving 15 bases between. This CDR3 is 14 amino acids long. CDR3 DNA: TGTGCTAGTGGCCGCGCCCCACGGGCCTATGGCTACACCTTC. Residues: CASGRAPRAYGYTF.

The V and J genes are TRBV24-1 and TRBJ2-2, with TRBD2 matching over 14 bases. Trimming removed 3 bases from V and 5 bases from J; junction bases left unmatched: 7. The CDR3 length is 18 residues. Germline loops: CDR1 KGHDR, CDR2 SFDVKD. CDR3 DNA sequence: TGTGCCACCAGTGATCTCGGACTAGCGGGAGGAAGGACCGGGGAGCTGTTTTTT. This gives the protein CATSDLGLAGGRTGELFF.

This clonotype was recorded at least ten times. The V call is TRBV10-1, the J call TRBJ1-2; maybe TRBD1 (5 bases). CDR3 length equals 15 residues. The V gene's germline CDR1 is WNHNN and CDR2 SYGVQD (reference sequence). Trimming stripped 3 bases from V and 8 bases from J, with 19 bases between. The DNA of the CDR3 is TGCGCCAGCAGTGAATTCCGGGGGTCGCCTGAGGGCTACACCTTC. Translating it yields CASSEFRGSPEGYTF.

The sample holds many counts of this clonotype. One junction end disagrees with the germline gene, perhaps due to a read error. The rearrangement uses TRBV5-1 and TRBJ1-4, with 11 nucleotides matching TRBD1. Germline CDR1 SGHRS, CDR2 YFSETQ. The CDR3 sequence is 14 residues long. CDR3 sequence reads: CASSPGQGGEKLFF. In DNA form, the CDR3 reads TGTGCCAGCAGCCCGGGACAGGGGGGAGAAAAACTGTTTTTT.

The chain has TRBV5-6 and TRBJ2-7; 8 positions agree with TRBD2. V gave up 4 bases and J gave up 5 bases; unmatched junction bases: 14. The CDR3 loop spans 16 amino acids. CDR1 and CDR2 from the germline V gene are SGHDT and YYEEEE. The CDR3 coding sequence is TGTGCCAGCAGCGGGGCGGGAGGAGGTCGGGTCCACGAGCAGTACTTC. This codes for CASSGAGGGRVHEQYF.

V is TRBV20-1 and J is TRBJ2-7; D not certain. Trimming removed 0 bases at V and 4 bases at J, with 10 bases between. In germline, CDR1 is DFQATT, CDR2 SNEGSKA (reference sequence). The CDR3 has 13 residues. CDR3 nucleotide sequence: TGCAGTGCTAGAGATAGAAGGCGTTACGAGCAGTACTTC. This encodes CSARDRRRYEQYF.

On this clonotype itself: Germline and junction disagree at one end, which may indicate a read error. The chain employs TRBV27 and TRBJ1-1, with a tentative D call TRBD1 (5 bases). The germline gives CDR1 MNHEY, CDR2 SMNVEV (reference sequence). This CDR3 has 13 amino acids. In DNA, the CDR3 is TGTGCCAGCAGGGACCACAGGAACACTAAAGCTTTCTTT. It codes for CASRDHRNTKAFF.